This TCR beta chain was identified in a study of T cell clonality in common variable immunodeficiency. Study-level points and caveats: CVID subjects showed higher TCRbeta clonality than healthy controls. Compared with controls, CVID subjects had fewer shared TCRbeta clones.

Donors gave about 5 to 8 ml heparinized peripheral whole blood. This clone was found a few times. The antigen is unknown. A much larger clone differs by one base, so this may be a read error. Sequencing ends 3 residues short of the CDR3 end; the germline J gene provides the rest. The CDR3 length is 13 residues. The V gene's germline CDR1 is GTSNPN and CDR2 SVGIG (reference sequence). Profiled with immunoSEQ multiplex PCR; TCRdb holds only in-frame clones, not every one. The sample shows fewer than 65,000 clones, none of them appearing just once. This clonotype was sampled from a person aged 18 to 75 in good health. The chain uses TRBV30 and TRBJ2-3; TRBD1 agrees at 7 bases. The sample taken for sequencing was peripheral blood mononuclear cells. The covered CDR3 bases are TGTGCCTGGAGTGTACTGGACAGGCAGCCG. Translating gives CAWSVLDRQP. The CDR3 in its entirety is CAWSVLDRQPQYF.